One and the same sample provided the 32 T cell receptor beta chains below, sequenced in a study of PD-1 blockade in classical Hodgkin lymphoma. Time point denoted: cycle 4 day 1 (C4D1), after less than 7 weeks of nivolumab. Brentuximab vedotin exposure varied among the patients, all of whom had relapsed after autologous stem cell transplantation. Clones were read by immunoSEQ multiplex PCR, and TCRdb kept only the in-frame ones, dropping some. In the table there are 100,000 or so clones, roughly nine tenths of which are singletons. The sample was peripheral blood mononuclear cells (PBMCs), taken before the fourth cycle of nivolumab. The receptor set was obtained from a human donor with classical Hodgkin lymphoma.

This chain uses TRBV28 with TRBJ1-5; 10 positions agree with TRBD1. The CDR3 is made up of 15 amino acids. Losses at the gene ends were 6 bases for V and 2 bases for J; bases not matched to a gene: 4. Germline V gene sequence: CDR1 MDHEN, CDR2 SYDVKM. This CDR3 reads CASSRQGAGNQPQHF. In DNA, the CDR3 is TGTGCCAGCAGCAGACAGGGGGCCGGCAATCAGCCCCAGCATTTT.

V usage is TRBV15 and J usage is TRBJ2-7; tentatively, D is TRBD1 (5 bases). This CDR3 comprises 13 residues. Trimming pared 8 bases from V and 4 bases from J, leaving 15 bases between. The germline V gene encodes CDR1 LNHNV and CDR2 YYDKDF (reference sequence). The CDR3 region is CATGNDRGYEQYF. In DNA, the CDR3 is TGTGCCACCGGAAACGATAGGGGATACGAGCAGTACTTC. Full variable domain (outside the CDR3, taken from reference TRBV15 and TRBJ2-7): DAMVIQNPRYQVTQFGKPVTLSCSQTLNHNVMYWYQQKSSQAPKLLFHYYDKDFNNEADTPDNFQSRRPNTSFCFLDIRSPGLGDTAMYLCATGNDRGYEQYFGPGTRLTVT.

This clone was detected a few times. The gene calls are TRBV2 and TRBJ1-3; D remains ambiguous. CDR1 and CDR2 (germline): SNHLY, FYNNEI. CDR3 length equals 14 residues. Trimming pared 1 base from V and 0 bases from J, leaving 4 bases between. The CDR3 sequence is CASSEVVSGNTIYF. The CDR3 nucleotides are TGTGCCAGCAGTGAAGTGGTCTCTGGAAACACCATATATTTT.

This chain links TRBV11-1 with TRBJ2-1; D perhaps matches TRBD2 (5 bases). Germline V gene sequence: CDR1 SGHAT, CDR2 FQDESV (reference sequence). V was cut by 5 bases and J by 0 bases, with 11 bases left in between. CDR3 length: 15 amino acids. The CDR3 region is CASSPRRSSYNEQFF. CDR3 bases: TGTGCCAGCAGCCCCAGGAGGAGCTCCTACAATGAGCAGTTCTTC.

The CDR3 is CASSAQSNQPQHF. The CDR3 DNA reads as TGTGCCAGCAGCGCCCAAAGCAATCAGCCCCAGCATTTT. The V and J genes are TRBV9 and TRBJ1-5; D is uncertain. CDR1 and CDR2 from the germline V gene are SGDLS and YYNGEE. This CDR3 is 13 amino acids long. The V and J ends lost 3 bases and 1 base respectively, with 5 bases between them.

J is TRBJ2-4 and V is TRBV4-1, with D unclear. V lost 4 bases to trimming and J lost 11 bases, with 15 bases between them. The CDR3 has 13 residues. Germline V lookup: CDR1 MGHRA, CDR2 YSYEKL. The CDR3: CASSPPLTRFQYF. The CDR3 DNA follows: TGCGCCAGCAGCCCCCCCTTGACCCGATTTCAGTACTTC.

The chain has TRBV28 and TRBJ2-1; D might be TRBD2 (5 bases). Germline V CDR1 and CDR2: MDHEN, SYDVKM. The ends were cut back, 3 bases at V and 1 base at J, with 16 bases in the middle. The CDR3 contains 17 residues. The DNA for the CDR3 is TGTGCCAGCAGTTTGGACTCGGGCGGTACTTCCTACAATGAGCAGTTCTTC. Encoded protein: CASSLDSGGTSYNEQFF.

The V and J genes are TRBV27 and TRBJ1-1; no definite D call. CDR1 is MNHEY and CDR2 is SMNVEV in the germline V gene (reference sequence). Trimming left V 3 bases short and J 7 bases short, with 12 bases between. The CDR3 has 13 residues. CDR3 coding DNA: TGTGCCAGCAGTTTCGGGAGGTGGGGTGAAGCTTTCTTT. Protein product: CASSFGRWGEAFF.

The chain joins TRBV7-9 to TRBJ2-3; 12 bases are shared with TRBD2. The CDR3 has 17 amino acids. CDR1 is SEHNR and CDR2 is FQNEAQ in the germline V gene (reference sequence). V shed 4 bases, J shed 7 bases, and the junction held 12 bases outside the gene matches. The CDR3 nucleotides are TGTGCCAGCAGCTCACCCGGGACTAGCGGGCTGCCAAATACGCAGTATTTT. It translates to CASSSPGTSGLPNTQYF.

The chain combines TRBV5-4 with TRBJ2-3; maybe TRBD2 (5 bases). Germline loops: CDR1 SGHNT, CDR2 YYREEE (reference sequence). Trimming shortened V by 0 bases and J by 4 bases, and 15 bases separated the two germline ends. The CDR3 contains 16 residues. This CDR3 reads CASSLESSLAPDTQYF. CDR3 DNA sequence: TGTGCCAGCAGCTTGGAGTCTAGCCTGGCGCCAGATACGCAGTATTTT.

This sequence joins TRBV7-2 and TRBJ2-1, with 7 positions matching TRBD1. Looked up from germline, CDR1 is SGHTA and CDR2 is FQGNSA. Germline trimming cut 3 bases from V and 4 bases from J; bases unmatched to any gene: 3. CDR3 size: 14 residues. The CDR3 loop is CASSFPGQYNEQFF. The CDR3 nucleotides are TGTGCCAGCAGCTTTCCGGGACAGTACAATGAGCAGTTCTTC.

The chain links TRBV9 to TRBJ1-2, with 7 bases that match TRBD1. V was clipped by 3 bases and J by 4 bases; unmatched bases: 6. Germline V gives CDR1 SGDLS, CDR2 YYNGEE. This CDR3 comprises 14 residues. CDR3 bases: TGTGCCAGCAGCGCAGGACAGGAAAGCTATGGCTACACCTTC. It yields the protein CASSAGQESYGYTF.

CDR3 sequence (DNA): TGTGCCAGCAGCTCTAGGAGGGACCGCACAGATACGCAGTATTTT. This gives the protein CASSSRRDRTDTQYF. The V and J genes are TRBV7-2 and TRBJ2-3; D is perhaps TRBD2 (6 bases). V was trimmed by 4 bases and J by 1 base, leaving 12 bases between them. Germline V lookup: CDR1 SGHTA, CDR2 FQGNSA. CDR3 size: 15 residues.

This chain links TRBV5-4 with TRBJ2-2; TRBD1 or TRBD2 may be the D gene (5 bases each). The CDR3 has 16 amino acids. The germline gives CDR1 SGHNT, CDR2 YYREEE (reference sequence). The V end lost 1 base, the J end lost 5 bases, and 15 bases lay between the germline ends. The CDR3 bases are TGTGCCAGCAGCTTGTTTCGTCGCGAGGGGACCGGGGAGCTGTTTTTT. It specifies CASSLFRREGTGELFF. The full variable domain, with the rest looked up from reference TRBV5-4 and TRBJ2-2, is ETGVTQSPTHLIKTRGQQVTLRCSSQSGHNTVSWYQQALGQGPQFIFQYYREEENGRGNFPPRFSGLQFPNYSSELNVNALELDDSALYLCASSLFRREGTGELFFGEGSRLTVL.

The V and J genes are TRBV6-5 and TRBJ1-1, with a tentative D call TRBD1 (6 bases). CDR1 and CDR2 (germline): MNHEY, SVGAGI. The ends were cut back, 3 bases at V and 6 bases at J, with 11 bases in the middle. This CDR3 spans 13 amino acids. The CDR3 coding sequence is TGTGCCAGCAGTTATGGGGCAGGGGCTGAAGCTTTCTTT. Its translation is CASSYGAGAEAFF.

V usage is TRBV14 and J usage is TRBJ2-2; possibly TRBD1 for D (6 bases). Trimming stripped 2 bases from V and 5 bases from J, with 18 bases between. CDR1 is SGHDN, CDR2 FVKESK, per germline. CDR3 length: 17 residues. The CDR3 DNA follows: TGTGCCAGCAGCCAAAATTTCGGGACACAAAATACCGGGGAGCTGTTTTTT. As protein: CASSQNFGTQNTGELFF.

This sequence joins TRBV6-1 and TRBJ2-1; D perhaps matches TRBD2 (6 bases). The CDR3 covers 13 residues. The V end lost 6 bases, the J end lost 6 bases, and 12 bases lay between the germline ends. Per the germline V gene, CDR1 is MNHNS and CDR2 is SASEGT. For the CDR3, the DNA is TGTGCCAGCAGCCGGGACTCGCCCAATGAGCAGTTCTTC. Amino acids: CASSRDSPNEQFF.

In DNA, the CDR3 is TGTGCCAGCAGTGAATATGGGACAGGGGGCGTGCAGCCCCAGCATTTT. Translating it yields CASSEYGTGGVQPQHF. The chain recombines TRBV6-1 with TRBJ1-5, with 12 bases that match TRBD1. The CDR3 totals 16 residues. V trimming: 2 bases; J trimming: 7 bases; junction bases outside the gene matches: 6. Germline CDR1 reads MNHNS; CDR2 reads SASEGT.

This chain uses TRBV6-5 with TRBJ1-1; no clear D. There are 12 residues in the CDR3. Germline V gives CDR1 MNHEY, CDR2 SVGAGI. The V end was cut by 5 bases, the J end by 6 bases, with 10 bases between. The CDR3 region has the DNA TGTGCCAGCAGTCACGAGGGCGCTGAAGCTTTCTTT. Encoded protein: CASSHEGAEAFF.

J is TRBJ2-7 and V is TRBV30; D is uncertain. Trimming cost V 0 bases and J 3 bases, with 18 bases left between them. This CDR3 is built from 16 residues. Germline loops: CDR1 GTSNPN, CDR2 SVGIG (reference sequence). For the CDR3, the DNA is TGTGCCTGGAGTGTAGAAGGCGGTCAACAAAACTACGAGCAGTACTTC. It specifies CAWSVEGGQQNYEQYF.

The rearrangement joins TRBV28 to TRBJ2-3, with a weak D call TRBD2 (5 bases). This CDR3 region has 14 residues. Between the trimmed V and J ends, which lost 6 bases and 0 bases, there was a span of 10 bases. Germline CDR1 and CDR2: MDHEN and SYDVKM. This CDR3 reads CASSPLVSTDTQYF. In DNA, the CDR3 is TGTGCCAGCAGCCCACTAGTTAGCACAGATACGCAGTATTTT. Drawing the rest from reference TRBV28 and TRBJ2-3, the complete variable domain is DVKVTQSSRYLVKRTGEKVFLECVQDMDHENMFWYRQDPGLGLRLIYFSYDVKMKEKGDIPEGYSVSREKKERFSLILESASTNQTSMYLCASSPLVSTDTQYFGPGTRLTVL.

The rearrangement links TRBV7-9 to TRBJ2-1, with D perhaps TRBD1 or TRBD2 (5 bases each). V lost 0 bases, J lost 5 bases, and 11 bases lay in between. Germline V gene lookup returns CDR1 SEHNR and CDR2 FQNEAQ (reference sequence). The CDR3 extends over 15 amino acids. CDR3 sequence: CASSLAFLGDNEQFF. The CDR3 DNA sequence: TGTGCCAGCAGCTTAGCGTTCCTGGGGGACAATGAGCAGTTCTTC.

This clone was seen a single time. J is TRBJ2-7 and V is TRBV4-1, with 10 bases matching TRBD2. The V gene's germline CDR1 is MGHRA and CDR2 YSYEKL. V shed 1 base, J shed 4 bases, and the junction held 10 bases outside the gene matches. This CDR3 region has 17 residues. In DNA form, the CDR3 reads TGCGCCAGCAGCCAAGTCGATTTAGCGGGAGGAGGTTACGAGCAGTACTTC. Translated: CASSQVDLAGGGYEQYF.

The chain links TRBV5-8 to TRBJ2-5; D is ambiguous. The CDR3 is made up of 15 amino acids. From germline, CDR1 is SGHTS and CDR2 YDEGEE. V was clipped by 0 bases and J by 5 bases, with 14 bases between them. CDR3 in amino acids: CASSLANHPPETQYF. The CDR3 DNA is TGTGCCAGCAGCTTGGCCAACCATCCGCCTGAGACCCAGTACTTC. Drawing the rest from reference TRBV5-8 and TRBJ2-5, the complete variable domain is EAGVTQSPTHLIKTRGQQATLRCSPISGHTSVYWYQQALGLGLQFLLWYDEGEERNRGNFPPRFSGRQFPNYSSELNVNALELEDSALYLCASSLANHPPETQYFGPGTRLLVL.

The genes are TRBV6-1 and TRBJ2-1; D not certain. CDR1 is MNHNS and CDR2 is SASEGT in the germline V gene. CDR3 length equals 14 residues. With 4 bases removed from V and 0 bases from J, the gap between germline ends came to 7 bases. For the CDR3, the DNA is TGTGCCAGCAGTGGCCAGCCCTCCTACAATGAGCAGTTCTTC. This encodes CASSGQPSYNEQFF.

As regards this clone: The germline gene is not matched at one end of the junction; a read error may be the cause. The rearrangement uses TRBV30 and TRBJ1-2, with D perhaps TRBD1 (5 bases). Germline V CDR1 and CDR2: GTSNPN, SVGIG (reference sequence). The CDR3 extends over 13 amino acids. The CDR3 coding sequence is TGTGCCTGGAGTCTAGAAACGTTCGGGACCGCACACTTC. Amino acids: CAWSLETFGTAHF. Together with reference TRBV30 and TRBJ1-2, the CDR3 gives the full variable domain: SQTIHQWPATLVQPVGSPLSLECTVEGTSNPNLYWYRQAAGRGLQLLFYSVGIGQISSEVPQNLSASRPQDRQFILSSKKLLLSDSGFYLCAWSLETFGTAHFGSGTRLTVV.

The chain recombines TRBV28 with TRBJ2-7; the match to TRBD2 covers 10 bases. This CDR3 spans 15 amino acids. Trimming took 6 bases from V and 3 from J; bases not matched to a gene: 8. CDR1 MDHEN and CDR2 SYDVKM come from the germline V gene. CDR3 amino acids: CASRLAGATSYEQYF. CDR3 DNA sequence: TGTGCCAGCAGGCTAGCGGGAGCAACCAGCTACGAGCAGTACTTC.

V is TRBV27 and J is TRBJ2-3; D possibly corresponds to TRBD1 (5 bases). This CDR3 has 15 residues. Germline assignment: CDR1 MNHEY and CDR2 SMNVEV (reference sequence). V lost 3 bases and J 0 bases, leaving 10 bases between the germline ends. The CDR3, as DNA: TGTGCCAGCAGTTTCCGGGCAGGGAGCACAGATACGCAGTATTTT. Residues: CASSFRAGSTDTQYF.

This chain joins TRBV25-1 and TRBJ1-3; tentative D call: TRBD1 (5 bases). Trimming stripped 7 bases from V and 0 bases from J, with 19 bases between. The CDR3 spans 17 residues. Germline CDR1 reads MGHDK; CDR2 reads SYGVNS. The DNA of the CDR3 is TGTGCCAGCATGAGGGGTCCGTCCGAAGGCTCTGGAAACACCATATATTTT. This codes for CASMRGPSEGSGNTIYF.

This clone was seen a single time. The CDR3, as DNA: TGTGCCAGTAGTATAGTGGGGGGGACCTATGGCTACACCTTC. It codes for CASSIVGGTYGYTF. V and J are TRBV19 and TRBJ1-2; perhaps TRBD1 as D (5 bases). There are 14 residues in the CDR3. The germline V gene has CDR1 LNHDA and CDR2 SQIVND (reference sequence). Trimming stripped 1 base from V and 4 bases from J, with 10 bases between.

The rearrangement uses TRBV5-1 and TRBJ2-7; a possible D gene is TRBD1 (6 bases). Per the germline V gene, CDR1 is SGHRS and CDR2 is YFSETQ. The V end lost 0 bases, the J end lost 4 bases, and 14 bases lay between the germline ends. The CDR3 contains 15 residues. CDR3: CASSLVPGQKYEQYF. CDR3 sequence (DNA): TGCGCCAGCAGCTTGGTCCCCGGACAGAAATACGAGCAGTACTTC.

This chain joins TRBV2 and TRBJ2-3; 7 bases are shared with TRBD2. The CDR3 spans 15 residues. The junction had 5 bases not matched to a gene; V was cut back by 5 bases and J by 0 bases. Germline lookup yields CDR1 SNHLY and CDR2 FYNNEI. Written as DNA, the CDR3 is TGTGCCAGCAGTCGGGGGGTGAAGAGCACAGATACGCAGTATTTT. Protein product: CASSRGVKSTDTQYF.